This T cell receptor beta chain appears in the sequencing data of a study of blood T cell repertoires in COVID-19. Original analysis: Reference gene primer amplification in the assay estimated nucleated cell counts. Only in-frame clones appear in the TCRdb table, and some are missing; sequencing was by immunoSEQ multiplex PCR. V and J calls and clone size come straight from that table; D and trimming were deduced from the DNA. The sample carries 150,000 to 200,000 clones, roughly four fifths recorded once. The length of the CDR3 is 14 residues. Trimming pared 0 bases from V and 7 bases from J, leaving 9 bases between. Per germline, CDR1 KGHDR and CDR2 SFDVKD.

The sample was peripheral blood. The rearrangement joins TRBV24-1 to TRBJ2-1, with D perhaps TRBD2 (6 bases). The receptor was derived from a woman between 65 and 79 years old with COVID-19, enrolled during active disease. The CDR3 here is CATSDLGGTNEQFF. The CDR3, as DNA: TGTGCCACCAGTGATTTGGGCGGGACGAATGAGCAGTTCTTC.